The 4 T cell receptor beta chains in this list originate from one sample, sequenced in a study of tumor and adjacent non-tumor tissue in lung cancer. RNA was extracted from bulk tissue without any cell sorting. The normal lung tissue was taken more than 3 cm from the tumor edge. TCRbeta libraries were built with three rounds of nested PCR, modified from ARM-PCR. TCRdb recomputed calls from the multiplex PCR reads with MiXCR, one row per CDR3 protein. This table has 98,000 or so distinct CDR3 sequences, 80% appearing once. The sequenced sample consisted of distant non-tumor lung tissue. The receptors come from a man aged 55 to 69 with small cell lung cancer.

Comments on this clonotype: Its ends do not fully match the called genes, so a read error is possible. This chain uses TRBV12-3 or TRBV12-4 with TRBJ2-5; possibly TRBD1 or TRBD2 for D (6 bases each). This CDR3 comprises 17 residues. This chain's CDR3 is CTSSAPTRGVDGETQYF. CDR3 DNA sequence: TGTACCAGCAGTGCCCCCACGAGGGGGGTGGATGGCGAGACCCAGTACTTC.

Of note for this clonotype: Without the conserved terminal phenylalanine or tryptophan, this CDR3 likely stems from a read error. This chain joins TRBV4-2 and TRBJ1-1; D ambiguous. The CDR3 extends over 14 amino acids. The germline gives CDR1 LGHNA, CDR2 YNFKEQ. Trimming removed 4 bases at V and 7 bases at J, with 16 bases between. CDR3 region: CASSRLSGRGEAFS. The CDR3 bases are TGTGCCAGCAGCCGGCTATCGGGTCGGGGTGAAGCTTTCTCT.

Comments on this clonotype: The junction and the germline gene differ at one end; a read error may be behind it. The rearrangement joins TRBV5-5 to TRBJ1-2, with D perhaps TRBD1 (5 bases). This CDR3 has 14 amino acids. Germline assignment: CDR1 SGHKS and CDR2 YYEKEE (reference sequence). The CDR3 loop reads CASSPETANYGYSF. CDR3 DNA: TGTGCCAGCAGTCCCGAGACAGCTAACTATGGCTACTCCTTC. Supplemented by reference TRBV5-5 and TRBJ1-2, the full variable domain reads DAGVTQSPTHLIKTRGQQVTLRCSPISGHKSVSWYQQVLGQGPQFIFQYYEKEERGRGNFPDRFSARQFPNYSSELNVNALLLGDSALYLCASSPETANYGYSFGSGTRLTVV.

This clonotype has just one count. A read error may account for a junction end that differs from germline. The rearrangement joins TRBV6-6 to TRBJ1-6; a possible D gene is TRBD1 (5 bases). CDR3 length: 14 amino acids. The germline V gene has CDR1 MNHNY and CDR2 SVGAGI (reference sequence). This CDR3 reads CTSNRQSIGSPLHF. DNA of the CDR3: TGTACCAGCAATAGACAGAGTATAGGGTCACCCCTCCACTTT.